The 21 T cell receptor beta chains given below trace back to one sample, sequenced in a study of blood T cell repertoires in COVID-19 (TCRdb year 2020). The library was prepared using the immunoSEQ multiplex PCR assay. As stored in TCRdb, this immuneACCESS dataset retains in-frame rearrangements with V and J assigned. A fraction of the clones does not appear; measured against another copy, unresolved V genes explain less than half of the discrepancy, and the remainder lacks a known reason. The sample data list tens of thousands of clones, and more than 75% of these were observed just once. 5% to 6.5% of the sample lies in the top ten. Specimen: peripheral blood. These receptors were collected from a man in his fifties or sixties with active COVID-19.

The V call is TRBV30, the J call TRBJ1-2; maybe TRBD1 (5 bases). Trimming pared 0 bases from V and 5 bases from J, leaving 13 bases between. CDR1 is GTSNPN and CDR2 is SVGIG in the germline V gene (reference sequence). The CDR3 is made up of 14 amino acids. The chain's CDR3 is CAWSVGVDSYGYTF. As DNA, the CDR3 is TGTGCCTGGAGTGTAGGGGTCGACAGTTATGGCTACACCTTC.

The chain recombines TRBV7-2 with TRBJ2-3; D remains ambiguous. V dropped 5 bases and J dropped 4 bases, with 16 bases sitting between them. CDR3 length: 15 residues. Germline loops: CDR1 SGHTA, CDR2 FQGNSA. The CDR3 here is CASSLGSVKSDTQYF. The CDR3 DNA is TGTGCCAGCAGCCTCGGGTCAGTAAAATCAGATACGCAGTATTTT.

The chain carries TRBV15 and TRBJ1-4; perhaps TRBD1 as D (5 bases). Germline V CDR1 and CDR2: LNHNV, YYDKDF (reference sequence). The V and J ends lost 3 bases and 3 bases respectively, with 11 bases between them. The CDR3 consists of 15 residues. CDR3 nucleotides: TGTGCCACCAGCAGGTTTGGGGACTCTAATGAAAAACTGTTTTTT. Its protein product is CATSRFGDSNEKLFF.

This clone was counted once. Written as DNA, the CDR3 is TGTGCCAGCAGTACGGGACTGCGGTCACCCCTCCACTTT. Its translation: CASSTGLRSPLHF. The chain employs TRBV6-5 and TRBJ1-6, with a weak D call TRBD1 (5 bases). CDR1 is MNHEY and CDR2 is SVGAGI in the germline V gene. V was cut by 5 bases and J by 10 bases, with 12 bases left in between. The length of the CDR3 is 13 residues.

The CDR3 nucleotides are TGTGCCAGCAGTCAAACTAGCGGGAGGAGGTTCTTC. Amino acids: CASSQTSGRRFF. V usage is TRBV6-6 and J usage is TRBJ2-1; 12 bases map to TRBD2. The ends lost 5 bases at V and 15 bases at J; junction bases unmatched: 5. Per the germline V gene, CDR1 is MNHNY and CDR2 is SVGAGI (reference sequence). The CDR3 extends over 12 amino acids.

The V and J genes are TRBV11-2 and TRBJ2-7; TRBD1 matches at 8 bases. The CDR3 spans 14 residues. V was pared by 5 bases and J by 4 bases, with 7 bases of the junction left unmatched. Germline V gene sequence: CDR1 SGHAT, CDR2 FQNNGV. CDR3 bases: TGTGCCAGCAGCCTAGGACAGGGTGGATACGAGCAGTACTTC. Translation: CASSLGQGGYEQYF.

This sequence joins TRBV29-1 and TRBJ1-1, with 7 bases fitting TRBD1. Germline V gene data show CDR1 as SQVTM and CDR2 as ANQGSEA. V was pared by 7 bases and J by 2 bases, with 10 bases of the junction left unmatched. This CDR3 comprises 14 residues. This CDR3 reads CSARSGTVNTEAFF. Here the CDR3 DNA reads TGCAGCGCCCGCTCCGGGACAGTTAACACTGAAGCTTTCTTT. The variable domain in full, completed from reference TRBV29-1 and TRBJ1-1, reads SAVISQKPSRDICQRGTSLTIQCQVDSQVTMMFWYRQQPGQSLTLIATANQGSEATYESGFVIDKFPISRPNLTFSTLTVSNMSPEDSSIYLCSARSGTVNTEAFFGQGTRLTVV.

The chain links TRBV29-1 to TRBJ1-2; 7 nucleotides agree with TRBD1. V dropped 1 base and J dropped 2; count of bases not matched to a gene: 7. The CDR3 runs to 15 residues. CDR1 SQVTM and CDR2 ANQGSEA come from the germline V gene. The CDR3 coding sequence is TGCAGCGTTGAAGGAAGGGCAGGGGGGAACTATGGCTACACCTTC. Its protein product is CSVEGRAGGNYGYTF. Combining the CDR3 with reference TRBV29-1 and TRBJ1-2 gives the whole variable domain SAVISQKPSRDICQRGTSLTIQCQVDSQVTMMFWYRQQPGQSLTLIATANQGSEATYESGFVIDKFPISRPNLTFSTLTVSNMSPEDSSIYLCSVEGRAGGNYGYTFGSGTRLTVV.

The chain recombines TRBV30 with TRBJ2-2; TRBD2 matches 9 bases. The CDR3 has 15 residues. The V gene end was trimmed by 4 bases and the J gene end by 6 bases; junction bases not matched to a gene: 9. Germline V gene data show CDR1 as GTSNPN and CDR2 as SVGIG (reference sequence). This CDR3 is CAWNLAGVDSGELFF. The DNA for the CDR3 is TGTGCCTGGAATTTAGCGGGAGTAGATTCCGGGGAGCTGTTTTTT.

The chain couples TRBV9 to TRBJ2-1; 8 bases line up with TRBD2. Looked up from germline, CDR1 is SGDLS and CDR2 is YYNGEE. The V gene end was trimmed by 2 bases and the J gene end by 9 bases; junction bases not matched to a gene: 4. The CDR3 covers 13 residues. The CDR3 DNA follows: TGTGCCAGCAGCGTCCAGACTAGCGCTGAGCAGTTCTTC. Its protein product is CASSVQTSAEQFF.

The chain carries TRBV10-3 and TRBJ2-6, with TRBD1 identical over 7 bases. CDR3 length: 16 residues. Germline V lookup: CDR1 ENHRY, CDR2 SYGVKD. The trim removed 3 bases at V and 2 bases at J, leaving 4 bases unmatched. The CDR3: CAISEQGKTGANVLTF. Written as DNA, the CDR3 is TGTGCCATCAGTGAACAGGGGAAGACTGGGGCCAACGTCCTGACTTTC.

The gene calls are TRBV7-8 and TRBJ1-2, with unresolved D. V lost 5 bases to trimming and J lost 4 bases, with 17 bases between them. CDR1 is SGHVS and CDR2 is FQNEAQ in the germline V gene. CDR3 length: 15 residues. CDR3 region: CASSPRGGITYGYTF. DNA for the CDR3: TGTGCCAGCAGCCCCCGGGGAGGGATTACCTATGGCTACACCTTC.

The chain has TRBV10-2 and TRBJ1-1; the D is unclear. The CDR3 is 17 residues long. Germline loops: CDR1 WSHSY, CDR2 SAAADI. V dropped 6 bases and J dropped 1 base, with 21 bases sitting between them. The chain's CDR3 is CASRLLGDPFSNTEAFF. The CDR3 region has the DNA TGCGCCAGCAGGTTATTGGGCGATCCCTTTTCGAACACTGAAGCTTTCTTT.

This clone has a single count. The CDR3 sequence: CASSLAGGLYNEQFF. Written as DNA, the CDR3 is TGTGCCAGCAGCTTAGCGGGAGGGCTCTACAATGAGCAGTTCTTC. The rearrangement uses TRBV7-2 and TRBJ2-1, with 7 bases lining up with TRBD2. Trimming took 0 bases from V and 3 from J; bases not matched to a gene: 2. The CDR3 length is 15 residues. Germline lookup yields CDR1 SGHTA and CDR2 FQGNSA.

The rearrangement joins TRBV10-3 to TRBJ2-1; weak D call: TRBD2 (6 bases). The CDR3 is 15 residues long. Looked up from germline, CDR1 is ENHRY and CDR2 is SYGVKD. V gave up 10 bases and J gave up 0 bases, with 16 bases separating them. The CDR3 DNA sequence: TGTGCCACCGGAAGGAAGGAGGGCTCCTACAATGAGCAGTTCTTC. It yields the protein CATGRKEGSYNEQFF.

Here the CDR3 reads CASSPSSNRGGSGNTEAFF. The CDR3 DNA reads as TGTGCCAGCAGTCCCAGTAGTAACAGGGGGGGGTCCGGGAACACTGAAGCTTTCTTT. The J gene is TRBJ1-1, the V gene TRBV28; TRBD1 aligns across 8 bases. From germline, CDR1 is MDHEN and CDR2 SYDVKM. This CDR3 region has 19 residues. After removal of 5 bases from V and 1 base from J, the junction contained 18 bases not matched to a gene.

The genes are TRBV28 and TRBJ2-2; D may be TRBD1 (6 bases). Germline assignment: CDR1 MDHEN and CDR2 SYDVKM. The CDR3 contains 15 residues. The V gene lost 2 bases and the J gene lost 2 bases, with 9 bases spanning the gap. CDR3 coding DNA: TGTGCCAGCAGTTTACAGGGGACCAACACCGGGGAGCTGTTTTTT. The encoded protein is CASSLQGTNTGELFF.

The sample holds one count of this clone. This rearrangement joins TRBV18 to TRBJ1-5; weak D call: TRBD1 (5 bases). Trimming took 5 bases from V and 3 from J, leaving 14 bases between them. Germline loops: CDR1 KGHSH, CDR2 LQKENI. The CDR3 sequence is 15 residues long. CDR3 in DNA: TGTGCCAGCTCAATCGATGGACACTCCAATCAGCCCCAGCATTTT. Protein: CASSIDGHSNQPQHF.

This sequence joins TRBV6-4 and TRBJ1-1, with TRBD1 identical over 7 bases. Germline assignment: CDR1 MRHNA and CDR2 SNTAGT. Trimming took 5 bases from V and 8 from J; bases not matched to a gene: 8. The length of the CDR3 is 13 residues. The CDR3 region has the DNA TGTGCCAGCAGTCCGTCAGGGGGATCCGAAGCTTTCTTT. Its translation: CASSPSGGSEAFF.

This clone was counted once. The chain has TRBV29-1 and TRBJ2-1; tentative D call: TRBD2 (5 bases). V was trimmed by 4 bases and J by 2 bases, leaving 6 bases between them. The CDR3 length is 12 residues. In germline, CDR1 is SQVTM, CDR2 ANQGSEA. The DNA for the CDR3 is TGCAGCGTTGGAGGGACCTACAATGAGCAGTTCTTC. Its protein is CSVGGTYNEQFF.

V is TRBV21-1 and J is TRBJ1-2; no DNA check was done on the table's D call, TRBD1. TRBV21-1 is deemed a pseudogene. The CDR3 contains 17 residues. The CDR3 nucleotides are TGTGCCAGCAGCAAAGCACCAGGGGGCCTTCCACCTTATGGCTACACCTTC. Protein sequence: CASSKAPGGLPPYGYTF.